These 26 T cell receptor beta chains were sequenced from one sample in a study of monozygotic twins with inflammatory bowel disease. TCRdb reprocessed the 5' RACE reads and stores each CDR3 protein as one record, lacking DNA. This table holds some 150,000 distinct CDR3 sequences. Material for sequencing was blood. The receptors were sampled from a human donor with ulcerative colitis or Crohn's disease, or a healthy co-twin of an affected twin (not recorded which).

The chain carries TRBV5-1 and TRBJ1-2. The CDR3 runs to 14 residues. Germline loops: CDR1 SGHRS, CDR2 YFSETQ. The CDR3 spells CASSLSTADYGYTF.

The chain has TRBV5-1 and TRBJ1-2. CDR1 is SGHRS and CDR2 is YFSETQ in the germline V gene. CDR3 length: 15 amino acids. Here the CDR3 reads CASSFGGQLTYGYTF.

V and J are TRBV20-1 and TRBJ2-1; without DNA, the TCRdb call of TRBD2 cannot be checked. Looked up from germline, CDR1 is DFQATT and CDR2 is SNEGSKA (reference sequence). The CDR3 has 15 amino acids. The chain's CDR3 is CSAGASTSTYNEQFF.

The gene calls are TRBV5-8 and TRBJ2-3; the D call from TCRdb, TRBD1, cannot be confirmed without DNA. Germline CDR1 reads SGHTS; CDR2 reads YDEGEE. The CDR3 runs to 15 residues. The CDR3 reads CASSGWSKGTDTQYF. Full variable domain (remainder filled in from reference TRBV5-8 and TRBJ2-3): EAGVTQSPTHLIKTRGQQATLRCSPISGHTSVYWYQQALGLGLQFLLWYDEGEERNRGNFPPRFSGRQFPNYSSELNVNALELEDSALYLCASSGWSKGTDTQYFGPGTRLTVL.

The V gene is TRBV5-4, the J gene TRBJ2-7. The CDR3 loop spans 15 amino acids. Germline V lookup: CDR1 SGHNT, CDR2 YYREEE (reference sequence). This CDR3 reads CASSLPGSIPYEQYF.

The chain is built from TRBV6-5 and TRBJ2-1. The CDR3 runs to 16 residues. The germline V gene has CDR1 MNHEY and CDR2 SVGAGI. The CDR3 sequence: CASSYSNSYSNNEQFF.

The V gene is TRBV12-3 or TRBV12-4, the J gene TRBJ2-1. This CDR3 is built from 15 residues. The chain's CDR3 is CASRLAGAPYNEQFF.

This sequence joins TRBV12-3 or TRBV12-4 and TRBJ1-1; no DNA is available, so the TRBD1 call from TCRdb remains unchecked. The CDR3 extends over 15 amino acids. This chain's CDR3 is CASSPATGVNTEAFF.

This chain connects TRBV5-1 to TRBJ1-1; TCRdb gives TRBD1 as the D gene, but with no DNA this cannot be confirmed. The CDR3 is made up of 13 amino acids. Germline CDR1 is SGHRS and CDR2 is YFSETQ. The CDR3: CASSSPDAWEAFF.

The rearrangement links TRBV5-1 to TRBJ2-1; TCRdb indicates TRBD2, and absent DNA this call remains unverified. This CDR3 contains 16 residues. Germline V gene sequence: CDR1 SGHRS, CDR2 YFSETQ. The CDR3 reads CASSLASLAGVNEQFF.

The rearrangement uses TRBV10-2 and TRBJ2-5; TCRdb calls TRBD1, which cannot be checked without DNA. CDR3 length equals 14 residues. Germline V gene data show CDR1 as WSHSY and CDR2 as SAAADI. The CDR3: CASSERAGQETQYF.

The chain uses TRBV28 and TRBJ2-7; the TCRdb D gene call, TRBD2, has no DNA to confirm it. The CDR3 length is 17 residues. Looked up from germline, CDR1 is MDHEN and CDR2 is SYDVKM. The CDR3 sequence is CASSSRTIIAGAGEQYF.

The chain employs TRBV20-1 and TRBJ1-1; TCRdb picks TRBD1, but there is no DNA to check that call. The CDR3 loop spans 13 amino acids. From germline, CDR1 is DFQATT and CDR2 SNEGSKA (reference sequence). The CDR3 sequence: CSARGAGGTEAFF.

CDR3: CAISAVGADNSPLHF. This sequence joins TRBV10-3 and TRBJ1-6; TCRdb's assignment of TRBD1 cannot be checked, as there is no DNA. CDR3 size: 15 residues. Germline loops: CDR1 ENHRY, CDR2 SYGVKD.

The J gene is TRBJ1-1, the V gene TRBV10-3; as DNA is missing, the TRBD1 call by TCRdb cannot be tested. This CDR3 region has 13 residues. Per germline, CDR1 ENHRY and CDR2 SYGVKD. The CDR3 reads CAITPGQNTEASF.

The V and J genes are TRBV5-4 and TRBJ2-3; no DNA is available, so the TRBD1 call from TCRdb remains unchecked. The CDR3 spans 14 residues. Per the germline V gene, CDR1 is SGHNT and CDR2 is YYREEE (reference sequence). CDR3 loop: CASSHPGRPDTQYF.

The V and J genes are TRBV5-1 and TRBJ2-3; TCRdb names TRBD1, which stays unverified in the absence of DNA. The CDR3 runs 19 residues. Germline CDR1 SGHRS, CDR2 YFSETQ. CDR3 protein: CASSLGGGGRLPSTDTQYF. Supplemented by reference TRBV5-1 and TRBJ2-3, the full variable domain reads KAGVTQTPRYLIKTRGQQVTLSCSPISGHRSVSWYQQTPGQGLQFLFEYFSETQRNKGNFPGRFSGRQFSNSRSEMNVSTLELGDSALYLCASSLGGGGRLPSTDTQYFGPGTRLTVL.

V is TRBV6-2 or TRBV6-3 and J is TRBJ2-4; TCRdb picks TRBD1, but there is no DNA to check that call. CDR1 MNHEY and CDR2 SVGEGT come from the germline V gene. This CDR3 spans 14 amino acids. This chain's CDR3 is CASTHRDPQNIQYF.

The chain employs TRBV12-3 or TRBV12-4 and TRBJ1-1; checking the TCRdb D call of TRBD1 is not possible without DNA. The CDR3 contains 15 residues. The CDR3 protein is CASRPTGGRWTEAFF.

This CDR3 reads CASSTPGTSVREQYF. The chain couples TRBV27 to TRBJ2-7; no DNA is available, so the TRBD2 call from TCRdb remains unchecked. The CDR3 sequence is 15 residues long. Germline V CDR1 and CDR2: MNHEY, SMNVEV (reference sequence).

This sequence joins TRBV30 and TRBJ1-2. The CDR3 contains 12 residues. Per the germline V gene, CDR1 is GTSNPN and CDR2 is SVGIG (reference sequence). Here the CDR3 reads CAWSVYENGYTF.

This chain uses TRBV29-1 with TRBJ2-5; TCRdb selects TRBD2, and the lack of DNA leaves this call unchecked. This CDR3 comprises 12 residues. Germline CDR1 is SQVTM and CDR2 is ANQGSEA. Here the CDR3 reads CSVVPLGETQYF.

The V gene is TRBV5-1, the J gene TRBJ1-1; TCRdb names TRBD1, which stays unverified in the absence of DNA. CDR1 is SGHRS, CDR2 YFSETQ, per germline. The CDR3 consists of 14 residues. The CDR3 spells CVSSLASRVQGAFF.

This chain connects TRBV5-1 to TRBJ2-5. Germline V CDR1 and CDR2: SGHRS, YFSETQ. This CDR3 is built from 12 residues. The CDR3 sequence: CASRYSEETQYF.

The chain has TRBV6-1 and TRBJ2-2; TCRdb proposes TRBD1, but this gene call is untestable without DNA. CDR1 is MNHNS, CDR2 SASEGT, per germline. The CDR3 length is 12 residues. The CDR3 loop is CASIQGAGELFF.

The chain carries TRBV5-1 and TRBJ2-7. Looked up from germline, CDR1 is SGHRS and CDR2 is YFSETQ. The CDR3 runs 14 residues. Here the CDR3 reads CASSSRPGSYEQYF.